This is a list of T cell receptor beta chains from one sample in a study of blood T cells in healthy people across ages. TCRdb passed the 5' RACE reads through MiXCR, listing each CDR3 protein once. The data contain approximately 2,000,000 distinct CDR3 sequences, roughly two fifths of them singletons. Sequenced material: blood. Source of these receptors: a human donor in good health. Each CDR3 is given with its conserved first and last residue. The order of the fields is V gene, CDR3 protein.

V: TRBV7-9
CDR3: CASSLGWGAQYF

V: TRBV24-1
CDR3: CATSDHGQNSPLHF

V: TRBV7-2
CDR3: CASSRAGGPYNEQFF

V: TRBV7-2
CDR3: CACSTRNGKLVF

V: TRBV29-1
CDR3: CSSKGDREGNTEAFF

V: TRBV28
CDR3: CASSSRTGVVTEAFF

V: TRBV2
CDR3: CASSEIGIAYNEQYF

V: TRBV20-1
CDR3: CSARNAGGNSYEQYF

V: TRBV24-1
CDR3: CATSDLSEGSNEQFF

V: TRBV11-2
CDR3: CASSYRRDNEQFF

V: TRBV5-1
CDR3: CASSLGTGLSHEQFF

V: TRBV6-9
CDR3: CASSLGGPPSYNEQFF

V: TRBV5-5
CDR3: CASSLSTSGYEQYF

V: TRBV29-1
CDR3: CSVEAGSQDTQYF

V: TRBV4-3
CDR3: CASSQLAGGENEQFF

V: TRBV6-6
CDR3: CASMWGPDQDINQPQHF

V: TRBV4-3
CDR3: CASSQDSTSTDTQYF

V: TRBV29-1
CDR3: CSVGYGNTEAFF

V: TRBV15
CDR3: CATSRSGYGEETQYF

V: TRBV27
CDR3: CATLSLDRLYGYTF

V: TRBV9
CDR3: CASSLDRGDHNEQFF

V: TRBV2
CDR3: CASSVGGRVGEQYF

V: TRBV7-3
CDR3: CASSLISLENTQYF

V: TRBV5-1
CDR3: CASSLGSPGTGGREQYF

V: TRBV27
CDR3: CASSLTYGTGVNIQYF

V: TRBV7-8
CDR3: CAGSRTSGDYGYTF

V: TRBV7-2
CDR3: CASSLTGASEKLFF

V: TRBV9
CDR3: CASSVGGENEQYF

V: TRBV15
CDR3: CATSRDRGQLNYGYTF

V: TRBV6-2/TRBV6-3
CDR3: CASSYSSTLADLYEQYF

V: TRBV12-3/TRBV12-4
CDR3: CAGSFGFEQYF

V: TRBV5-1
CDR3: CASSPGTLNTEAFF

V: TRBV29-1
CDR3: CSVAEGKDYGYTF

V: TRBV6-4
CDR3: CASSPASGGYNEQFF

V: TRBV15
CDR3: CATSRVALGGETQYF

V: TRBV20-1
CDR3: CSAKTGTGDYGYTF

V: TRBV4-1
CDR3: CASSRGTGGTDTQYF

V: TRBV2
CDR3: CASSEEPEAFF

V: TRBV4-1
CDR3: CASSQVQGGPYNEQFF

V: TRBV9
CDR3: CASSVAIGAYEQYF

V: TRBV29-1
CDR3: CSVSGTRNYGYTF

V: TRBV6-6
CDR3: CASSYSNEIQPQHF

V: TRBV5-1
CDR3: CASSPDSMNTGAFF

V: TRBV7-2
CDR3: CASSLGSGSPEQYF

V: TRBV3-1
CDR3: CASSPPGHTDTQYF

V: TRBV24-1
CDR3: CATSYAGSNQPQHF

V: TRBV28
CDR3: CASRTDRGPGEKLFF

V: TRBV7-2
CDR3: CASSRTGNNEKLFF

V: TRBV27
CDR3: CASSFSLGTTNEQFF

V: TRBV6-6
CDR3: CASSYSSGLTEAFF

V: TRBV2
CDR3: CASKDRGGIEAFF

V: TRBV5-6
CDR3: CASSSQGAYNEQFF

V: TRBV28
CDR3: CASKSPRLGANVLTF

V: TRBV6-5
CDR3: CASSPGTEKQDTQYF

V: TRBV25-1
CDR3: CASIGRGGTEAFF

V: TRBV28
CDR3: CASSTDRVRVYGYTF

V: TRBV28
CDR3: CASSLMIAGTTDTQYF

V: TRBV20-1
CDR3: CSAREAGGDSYNEQFF

V: TRBV5-1
CDR3: CASGWTGTNEKLFF